This T cell receptor beta chain came from a study of blood T cells in healthy people across ages. Broader study findings: Greater diversity and more naive CD4+ cells were seen in long-lived donors than in aged donors. With age, beta diversity per million T cells declined roughly linearly, significantly by about 40.

With regard to this clonotype: Its target is unknown.

A second PCR, run for about 6 to 11 cycles, used a sample-barcoded 5' primer plus a J-beta primer mix. TCRdb reanalysed the 5' RACE reads using MiXCR and keeps one entry per CDR3 protein. This sample carries hundreds of thousands of distinct CDR3 sequences, 40% to 50% of them seen once, and the ten largest clones take nearly 20%. This clonotype was sampled from a man between 60 and 75 years old in good health. Material for sequencing was blood.

The CDR3 reads CASSPSKASTQYF. CDR3 DNA: TGTGCCAGCAGCCCAAGTAAAGCCTCTACGCAGTATTTT. The rearrangement uses TRBV13 and TRBJ2-3; D is undetermined. The germline V gene encodes CDR1 PRHDT and CDR2 FYEKMQ (reference sequence). V lost 5 bases, J lost 8 bases, and 14 bases lay in between. The CDR3 is made up of 13 amino acids.